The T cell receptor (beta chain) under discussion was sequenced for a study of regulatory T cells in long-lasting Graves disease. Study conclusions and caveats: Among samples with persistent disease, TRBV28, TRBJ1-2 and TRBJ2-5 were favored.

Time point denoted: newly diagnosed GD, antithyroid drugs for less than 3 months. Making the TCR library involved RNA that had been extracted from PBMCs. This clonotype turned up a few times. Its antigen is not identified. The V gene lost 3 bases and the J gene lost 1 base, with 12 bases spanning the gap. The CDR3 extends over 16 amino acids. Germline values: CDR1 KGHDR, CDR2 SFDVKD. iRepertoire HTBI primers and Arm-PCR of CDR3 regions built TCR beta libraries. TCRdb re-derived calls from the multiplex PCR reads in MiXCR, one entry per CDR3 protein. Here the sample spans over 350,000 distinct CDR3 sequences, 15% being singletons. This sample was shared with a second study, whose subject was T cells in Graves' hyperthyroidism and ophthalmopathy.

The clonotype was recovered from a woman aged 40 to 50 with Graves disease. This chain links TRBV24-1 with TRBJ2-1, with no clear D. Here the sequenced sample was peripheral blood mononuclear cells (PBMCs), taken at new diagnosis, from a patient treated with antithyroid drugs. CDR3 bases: TGTGCCACCAGTGATGATCGAGCAGTTTCCTACAATGAGCAGTTCTTC. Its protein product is CATSDDRAVSYNEQFF.